These 14 T cell receptor beta chains were sequenced from one sample in a study of T cells in Graves' hyperthyroidism and ophthalmopathy. Amplification of TCR beta CDR3 regions was performed using RNA transcripts as template. HTBI primers were employed in a first-round RT-PCR of the TCR CDR3. TCRdb itself ran the multiplex PCR reads through MiXCR, one entry per CDR3 protein. The sample records 250,000 to 300,000 distinct CDR3 sequences, 13% being singletons. Material for sequencing was blood. The source of these receptors is a woman under 40 with Graves' hyperthyroidism that later progressed to Graves' ophthalmopathy.

In this sample, this clonotype turned up many times. The chain couples TRBV20-1 to TRBJ2-1, with 8 bases fitting TRBD1. The germline V gene encodes CDR1 DFQATT and CDR2 SNEGSKA (reference sequence). This CDR3 contains 15 residues. V lost 1 base to trimming and J lost 4 bases; unmatched junction nucleotides: 6. The CDR3 sequence is CSARGRDRSYNEQFF. In DNA, the CDR3 is TGCAGTGCTAGAGGCCGGGACAGGTCATACAATGAGCAGTTCTTC.

V is TRBV15 and J is TRBJ1-2; D is undetermined. This CDR3 has 14 residues. Trimming left V 0 bases short and J 5 bases short, with 10 bases between. Per the germline V gene, CDR1 is LNHNV and CDR2 is YYDKDF (reference sequence). CDR3 sequence: CATSRDGVGYGYTF. For the CDR3, the DNA is TGTGCCACCAGCAGAGATGGGGTAGGGTATGGCTACACCTTC.

This clonotype was observed many times. This chain uses TRBV10-3 with TRBJ1-3, with 9 nucleotides matching TRBD1. The CDR3 is 12 amino acids. Germline loops: CDR1 ENHRY, CDR2 SYGVKD. The J segment lost 12 bases and the V segment lost 4 bases, leaving 4 bases of the junction unmatched. CDR3 sequence reads: CAISGDRAHIYF. The CDR3 DNA sequence: TGTGCCATCAGTGGGGACAGGGCCCACATATATTTT.

This clonotype appeared many times. The V call is TRBV6-2 or TRBV6-3, the J call TRBJ1-1, with D uncertain. The CDR3 loop spans 14 amino acids. The V gene lost 6 bases and the J gene lost 1 base, with 12 bases spanning the gap. CDR1 and CDR2 (germline): MNHEY, SVGEGT. CDR3 amino acids: CASRFWGTNTEAFF. The DNA for the CDR3 is TGTGCCAGCAGATTTTGGGGTACGAACACTGAAGCTTTCTTT.

This clonotype was seen a few times. The chain links TRBV4-3 to TRBJ1-6; D is possibly TRBD1 (5 bases). Germline assignment: CDR1 LGHNA and CDR2 YSLEER. Trimming stripped 0 bases from V and 7 bases from J, with 22 bases between. The CDR3 runs to 19 residues. As DNA, the CDR3 is TGCGCCAGCAGCCAAGAAAGGTTTCCGGGACCCTTGTTAAATTCACCCCTCCACTTT. It translates to CASSQERFPGPLLNSPLHF.

At least ten counts were recorded for this clonotype. The rearrangement joins TRBV7-9 to TRBJ2-1; 8 nucleotides agree with TRBD1. V lost 4 bases to trimming and J lost 5 bases; unmatched junction nucleotides: 4. This CDR3 region has 14 residues. Germline V gene lookup returns CDR1 SEHNR and CDR2 FQNEAQ (reference sequence). CDR3 in DNA: TGTGCCAGCAGCTCAAAGACAGGGGACAATGAGCAGTTCTTC. It translates to CASSSKTGDNEQFF. The whole variable domain, remainder taken from reference TRBV7-9 and TRBJ2-1, is DTGVSQNPRHKITKRGQNVTFRCDPISEHNRLYWYRQTLGQGPEFLTYFQNEAQLEKSRLLSDRFSAERPKGSFSTLEIQRTEQGDSAMYLCASSSKTGDNEQFFGPGTRLTVL.

This clonotype was counted ten times or more. The chain couples TRBV12-3 or TRBV12-4 to TRBJ1-2, with TRBD1 as a possible D gene (6 bases). Trimming took off 2 bases at V and 2 bases at J, with 9 bases between the two ends. CDR3 length: 14 amino acids. In nucleotides, the CDR3 is TGTGCCAGCAGTTTACAGGACAGAAACTATGGCTACACCTTC. It encodes CASSLQDRNYGYTF.

This clonotype has a count of ten or more. The chain combines TRBV3-1 with TRBJ2-7, with D perhaps matching TRBD1 or TRBD2 (6 bases each). Germline-derived CDR1 and CDR2 are LGHDT and YNNKEL (reference sequence). V lost 4 bases to trimming and J lost 5 bases, with 24 bases between them. This CDR3 is 17 amino acids long. The CDR3 here is CASSRLVQVGGADEQYF. In DNA, the CDR3 is TGTGCCAGCAGCCGTCTCGTACAGGTGGGGGGCGCGGACGAGCAGTACTTC.

The rearrangement joins TRBV11-1 to TRBJ1-1, with TRBD1 matching 9 bases. The CDR3 covers 15 residues. In germline, CDR1 is SGHAT, CDR2 FQDESV (reference sequence). V lost 7 bases and J lost 3; bases outside the gene matches: 9. This chain's CDR3 is CASIPGTGWDTEAFF. In nucleotides, the CDR3 is TGTGCCAGCATCCCCGGGACAGGGTGGGACACTGAAGCTTTCTTT.

This clonotype came up many times. The rearrangement uses TRBV10-3 and TRBJ1-1, with a possible D match to TRBD1 (5 bases). Germline CDR1 and CDR2: ENHRY and SYGVKD. Trimming removed 10 bases from V and 4 bases from J, with 22 bases in between. The CDR3 is made up of 15 amino acids. Written as DNA, the CDR3 is TGTGCCACTATTTCGGGCGCCGGGCAGGGCACTGAAGCTTTCTTT. It encodes CATISGAGQGTEAFF.

This clonotype was seen at least ten times. J is TRBJ2-3 and V is TRBV7-8; D is perhaps TRBD2 (5 bases). The CDR3 is 15 amino acids. Germline CDR1 and CDR2: SGHVS and FQNEAQ. V was trimmed by 0 bases and J by 4 bases, leaving 11 bases between them. The CDR3 spells CASSLAQRGSDTQYF. CDR3 bases: TGTGCCAGCAGCTTAGCGCAACGAGGGTCAGATACGCAGTATTTT.

This clonotype was detected only a few times. The chain uses TRBV6-2 or TRBV6-3 and TRBJ2-2; 9 bases are a match to TRBD1. This CDR3 is built from 15 residues. With V trimmed by 6 bases and J by 4 bases, 6 bases remained unmatched. The germline V gene encodes CDR1 MNHEY and CDR2 SVGEGT. In DNA, the CDR3 is TGTGCCAGCAGCCGGGACAGGGCTATCACCGGGGAGCTGTTTTTT. Translation gives CASSRDRAITGELFF.

In this sample, this clonotype turned up many times. A much bigger clone sits one base away, suggesting this may be a read error. CDR3 coding DNA: TGTGCCAGCAGCTTTAGCGGGAGCCCAGATACGCAGTATTTT. This codes for CASSFSGSPDTQYF. The chain links TRBV6-1 to TRBJ2-3; 9 bases line up with TRBD2. Germline trimming cut 6 bases from V and 4 bases from J; bases unmatched to any gene: 5. The germline V gene has CDR1 MNHNS and CDR2 SASEGT. The CDR3 runs to 14 residues.

Regarding this clonotype: One junction end disagrees with the germline gene, perhaps due to a read error. V is TRBV27 and J is TRBJ1-1; maybe TRBD1 (5 bases). Germline-derived CDR1 and CDR2 are MNHEY and SMNVEV (reference sequence). The CDR3 consists of 13 residues. The CDR3 loop reads CASRVGGNTGAFF. The DNA for the CDR3 is TGTGCCAGCAGGGTCGGGGGGAACACTGGAGCTTTCTTT.